The present TCR beta chain was sequenced within a study of shared clonotypes between healthy human individuals. Looking at the study overall: Researchers assigned three CD4 naive, three CD4 memory, two CD8 naive and one CD8 memory plate to each donor.

Germline V gene sequence: CDR1 MNHEY, CDR2 SMNVEV (reference sequence). The CDR3 length is 21 residues. J was trimmed by 0 bases and V by 2 bases; bases with no gene match: 16. Genomic DNA belonging to each subset was distributed in equal measure over several immunoSEQ plates. TCRdb's table, derived via immunoSEQ multiplex PCR, lists solely in-frame clones and lacks some. The table shows 2 million to 2.5 million clones, with 90% to 95% occurring only once. This chain joins TRBV27 and TRBJ2-6; 7 nucleotides match TRBD1. This clonotype originated in a man aged 18-30 years in good health. The sequenced sample consisted of naive CD4+ T cells sorted from blood. Documented subset: CD45RA+ positively selected. CDR3 protein: CASSLRGQPGTVISGANVLTF. In DNA, the CDR3 is TGTGCCAGCAGTTTACGGGGACAGCCAGGCACTGTCATCTCTGGGGCCAACGTCCTGACTTTC.